What follows are 10 T cell receptor beta chains derived from one specimen sequenced in a study of a mutant IDH1 vaccine in newly diagnosed glioma. No antigen has been identified for these receptors. Time point indicated: week 23, last vaccination. Each dose delivered 300 ug of mutant IDH1 20-mer peptide subcutaneously with imiquimod. TCRdb's table, derived via immunoSEQ multiplex PCR, lists solely in-frame clones and lacks some. The sample carries approximately 70,000 clones, about 87% recorded once. The sequencing here drew on PBMCs, taken from a glioma patient whose treatment included an IDH1 peptide vaccine. Every receptor here comes from a man younger than 35 with glioma.

This clone was seen a single time. The rearrangement joins TRBV11-2 to TRBJ2-7; the match to TRBD1 covers 7 bases. Germline V CDR1 and CDR2: SGHAT, FQNNGV. J gave up 2 bases and V 4 bases, and 14 bases lay outside the gene matches. The CDR3 totals 17 residues. The CDR3 is CASSWSEGTVLPYEQYF. In DNA, the CDR3 is TGTGCCAGCAGCTGGTCAGAGGGGACAGTCTTACCCTACGAGCAGTACTTC.

The V gene is TRBV5-4, the J gene TRBJ1-2, with a possible D match to TRBD1 (6 bases). Germline-derived CDR1 and CDR2 are SGHNT and YYREEE (reference sequence). V lost 2 bases and J lost 2, with 13 bases in between. The CDR3 is made up of 15 amino acids. CDR3 residues: CASSFQWTENYGYTF. CDR3 in DNA: TGTGCCAGCAGCTTCCAGTGGACAGAAAACTATGGCTACACCTTC.

The V call is TRBV5-1, the J call TRBJ1-1; D is unresolved. The germline V gene encodes CDR1 SGHRS and CDR2 YFSETQ. The CDR3 totals 14 residues. Trimming took off 7 bases at V and 0 bases at J, with 13 bases between the two ends. DNA of the CDR3: TGCGCCAGCGGACCCGGCAGCCTGAACACTGAAGCTTTCTTT. As protein: CASGPGSLNTEAFF.

This chain links TRBV5-1 with TRBJ2-4; 11 bases agree with TRBD1. Germline V lookup: CDR1 SGHRS, CDR2 YFSETQ. The CDR3 length is 14 residues. With V trimmed by 3 bases and J by 7 bases, 3 bases remained unmatched. The CDR3 DNA follows: TGCGCCAGCAGCTCGGGACAGGGGGGTAACATTCAGTACTTC. Protein sequence: CASSSGQGGNIQYF.

The chain's CDR3 is CASSINRGPYNEQFF. The CDR3 DNA is TGTGCCAGTAGTATCAACAGGGGGCCCTACAATGAGCAGTTCTTC. The genes are TRBV19 and TRBJ2-1; TRBD1 agrees at 9 bases. Germline values: CDR1 LNHDA, CDR2 SQIVND (reference sequence). V was clipped by 3 bases and J by 2 bases; unmatched bases: 2. This CDR3 spans 15 amino acids.

The chain couples TRBV7-2 to TRBJ2-3; D uncertain. The CDR3 contains 12 residues. V lost 6 bases and J 7 bases, leaving 11 bases between the germline ends. CDR1 and CDR2 (germline): SGHTA, FQGNSA. DNA for the CDR3: TGTGCCAGCAGTCCGAATAAGTATACGCAGTATTTT. It translates to CASSPNKYTQYF.

V gene TRBV25-1 combines with J gene TRBJ2-5; no clear D. Germline V gene sequence: CDR1 MGHDK, CDR2 SYGVNS. The CDR3 is 14 amino acids. Trimming shortened V by 5 bases and J by 2 bases, and 12 bases separated the two germline ends. The CDR3 nucleotides are TGTGCCAGCAGTCGTGGGGTCTTTCAAGAGACCCAGTACTTC. It yields the protein CASSRGVFQETQYF.

V usage is TRBV5-1 and J usage is TRBJ2-7; a possible D gene is TRBD1 (6 bases). The CDR3 extends over 14 amino acids. CDR1 is SGHRS and CDR2 is YFSETQ in the germline V gene. Deletions cut 0 bases from V and 6 bases from J, with 13 bases between. The CDR3 coding sequence is TGCGCCAGCAGCTTGGAGGGGGTGCCGGGCGAGCAGTACTTC. Amino acid sequence: CASSLEGVPGEQYF.

The rearrangement uses TRBV29-1 and TRBJ2-3; 13 bases match TRBD2. V lost 5 bases to trimming and J lost 0 bases; unmatched junction nucleotides: 11. The CDR3 covers 18 residues. CDR1 and CDR2 from the germline V gene are SQVTM and ANQGSEA. The CDR3 loop is CSVKRTSGGFSSTDTQYF. The DNA for the CDR3 is TGCAGCGTTAAAAGGACTAGCGGGGGCTTCTCTAGCACAGATACGCAGTATTTT.

V and J are TRBV11-2 and TRBJ2-2; possible D gene TRBD1, 6 bases. The V end was cut by 1 base, the J end by 1 base, with 7 bases between. Per the germline V gene, CDR1 is SGHAT and CDR2 is FQNNGV. The CDR3 is 15 amino acids. CDR3 nucleotide sequence: TGTGCCAGCAGCTTAGGGGGGCTGAACACCGGGGAGCTGTTTTTT. It translates to CASSLGGLNTGELFF.